Sequencing of this TCR beta chain was carried out in a study of CD8+CD57+ T cells in acquired aplastic anemia. The template for TCR beta VDJ and CDR3 sequence profiling was genomic DNA. TCRdb processed the reads anew with MiXCR; each CDR3 protein has one entry. The sample yields some 280,000 distinct CDR3 sequences, approximately 57% seen once. Germline lookup yields CDR1 SEHNR and CDR2 FQNEAQ (reference sequence). Unmatched junction bases numbered 1, after V lost 3 bases and J lost 3 bases. The length of the CDR3 is 14 residues. Details on this clonotype: The CDR3 does not end in the conserved phenylalanine or tryptophan, so this is likely a read error.

This sequence originates from a human donor with severe aplastic anemia or a healthy control (not recorded which). Specimen: sorted CD4+, CD8+, or CD8+CD57+ T cells (not recorded which) from PBMCs. The gene calls are TRBV7-9 and TRBJ2-5; 10 bases match TRBD1. The CDR3, as DNA: TGTGCCAGCAGCTTGGGGACAGGGGAAGAGACCCAGTACTCC. This codes for CASSLGTGEETQYS.